The clone carrying this TCR beta chain turned up a few times. The antigen is undetermined. As diagnostic evidence, clinical symptoms, serum thyroxine, TRAb, thyroid ultrasound and orbital computed tomography were relied upon. This sample stems from a study of Graves' ophthalmopathy and Graves' hyperthyroidism. The CDR3 consists of 16 residues. The germline V and J ends were trimmed by 1 base and 5 bases, with 17 bases remaining between them. CDR1 and CDR2 (germline): LGHNA, YSLEER. RNA transcripts were the source from which TCR beta CDR3 regions were amplified. The first round was an RT-PCR with HTBI primers, and the second round was a multiplex PCR. One entry per CDR3 protein results from TCRdb running MiXCR on the multiplex PCR reads. This sample has roughly 1.1 million distinct CDR3 sequences, with approximately 35% found just once. Study results and limitations: Researchers report that a 13-signature model separated ophthalmopathy from stable hyperthyroidism, posting about 90% sensitivity and roughly 81% specificity. Ophthalmopathy progression was predicted by the model at roughly 66% sensitivity and 72.22% specificity.

Sequencing used peripheral blood or thyroid tissue (not recorded which). This chain links TRBV4-3 with TRBJ2-5; D is perhaps TRBD2 (5 bases). The TCR comes from an adult man with Graves' hyperthyroidism. The CDR3 region is CASSQARSRVGETQYF. The CDR3 nucleotides are TGCGCCAGCAGCCAAGCCCGGTCGAGGGTTGGGGAGACCCAGTACTTC.